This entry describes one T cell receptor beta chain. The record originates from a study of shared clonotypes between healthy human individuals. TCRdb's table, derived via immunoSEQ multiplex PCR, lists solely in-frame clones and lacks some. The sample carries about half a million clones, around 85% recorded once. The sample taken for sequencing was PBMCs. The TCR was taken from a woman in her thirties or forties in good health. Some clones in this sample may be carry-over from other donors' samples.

CDR3 residues: CASSLQQGNTGELFF. CDR3 coding DNA: TGTGCCAGCAGCCTCCAACAGGGGAACACCGGGGAGCTGTTTTTT. This chain uses TRBV11-3 with TRBJ2-2; D may be TRBD1 (6 bases). The CDR3 is made up of 15 amino acids. V lost 5 bases to trimming and J lost 1 base, with 11 bases between them. Per germline, CDR1 SGHNT and CDR2 YENEEA.